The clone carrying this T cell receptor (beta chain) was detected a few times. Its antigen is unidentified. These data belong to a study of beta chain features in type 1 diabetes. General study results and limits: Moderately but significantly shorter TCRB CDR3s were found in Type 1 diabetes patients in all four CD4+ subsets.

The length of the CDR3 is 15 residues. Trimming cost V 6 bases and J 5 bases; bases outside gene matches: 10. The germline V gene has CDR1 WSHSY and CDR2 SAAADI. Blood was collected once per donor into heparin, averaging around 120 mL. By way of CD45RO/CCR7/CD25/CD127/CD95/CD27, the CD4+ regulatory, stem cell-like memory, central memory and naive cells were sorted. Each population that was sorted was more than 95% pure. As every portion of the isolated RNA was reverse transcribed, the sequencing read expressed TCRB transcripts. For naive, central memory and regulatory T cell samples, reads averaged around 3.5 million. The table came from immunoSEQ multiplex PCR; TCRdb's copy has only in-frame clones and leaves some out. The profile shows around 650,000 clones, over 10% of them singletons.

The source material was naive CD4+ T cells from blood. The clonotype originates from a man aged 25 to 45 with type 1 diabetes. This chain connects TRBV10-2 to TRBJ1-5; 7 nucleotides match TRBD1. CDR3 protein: CASREPTGDDQPQHF. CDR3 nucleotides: TGCGCCAGCAGGGAGCCCACAGGGGATGATCAGCCCCAGCATTTT.